The rows below give T cell receptor beta chains drawn from one sample of a study of B cell selection in AIRE deficiency. The protocol was immunoSEQ multiplex PCR, while the TCRdb copy is restricted to in-frame clones and leaves out a portion. This sample yields 23,000 or so clones, of which roughly 95% are seen a single time; 0.24% belongs to the top ten. Specimen: CD4+CD127+ conventional T cells sorted from PBMCs. The receptor source for this set is a human donor in good health. The CDR3 runs from the conserved cysteine through the conserved F or W. The order of the fields is J gene, D gene, V gene, clone size, CDR3 DNA, CDR3 protein. D genes are given only for firm matches. Clone size is stated in some rows and not others, as once, few, many or a class when expanded.

TRBJ1-2 | NA | TRBV6-1 | NA | TGTGCCAGCAGCGAATCCACGAACTATGGCTACACCTTC | CASSESTNYGYTF
TRBJ2-1 | TRBD2 | TRBV2 | NA | TGTGCCAGCAGTGAAGGAGTAGCGGGGGGGCTGCAGTTCTTC | CASSEGVAGGLQFF
TRBJ1-2 | NA | TRBV19 | NA | TGTGCCAGTAGTACATGGACAGTTAACTATGGCTACACCTTC | CASSTWTVNYGYTF
TRBJ2-7 | NA | TRBV10-3 | once | TGTGCCATCAGTGAGAGATACGAGCAGTACTTC | CAISERYEQYF
TRBJ2-3 | NA | TRBV5-1 | once | TGCGCCACCCGGGGCCAGCCTAGCACAGATACGCAGTATTTT | CATRGQPSTDTQYF
TRBJ2-3 | NA | TRBV11-3 | NA | TGTGCCAGCAGCTTTAACCCGAGCACAGATACGCAGTATTTT | CASSFNPSTDTQYF
TRBJ1-1 | NA | TRBV19 | once | TGTGCCAGTAGTACGGCACAGGGGAACACTGAAGCTTTCTTT | CASSTAQGNTEAFF
TRBJ2-7 | TRBD1 | TRBV5-1 | once | TGCGCCAGCAGCTTCGGGACAGGGGGCTACGAGCAGTACTTC | CASSFGTGGYEQYF
TRBJ2-5 | NA | TRBV11-3 | NA | TGTGCCAGCAGCCGTGGGAAAGAGACCCAGTACTTC | CASSRGKETQYF
TRBJ1-5 | NA | TRBV1 | NA | TGCACCAGCAGCCCCGCCTCGGGGGGTGACAATCAGCCCCAGCATTTT | CTSSPASGGDNQPQHF
TRBJ2-6 | NA | TRBV6-5 | NA | TGTGCCAGCAAAAACGGGGGCACGGGGGCCAACGTCCTGACTTTC | CASKNGGTGANVLTF
TRBJ2-7 | NA | TRBV10-3 | NA | TGTGCCATCTCCGGAAGGGCCTCCTACGAGCAGTACTTC | CAISGRASYEQYF
TRBJ1-2 | NA | TRBV7-2 | NA | TGTGCCAGCAGCCCCACCCAGGGAGGCTATGGCTACACCTTC | CASSPTQGGYGYTF
TRBJ2-1 | NA | TRBV7-3 | NA | TGTGCCAGCAGCCCAACCCCGGGTGACTACAATGAGCAGTTCTTC | CASSPTPGDYNEQFF
TRBJ2-3 | NA | TRBV4-2 | NA | TGTGCCAGCAGCTCCCCGGACGGAGCTATCACAGATACGCAGTATTTT | CASSSPDGAITDTQYF
TRBJ1-1 | NA | TRBV7-8 | NA | TGTGCCAGCAGCCTTACAGGGAACACTGAAGCTTTCTTT | CASSLTGNTEAFF
TRBJ2-7 | NA | TRBV7-3 | once | TGTGCCAGCAGCTTAGCTGGCAGGGGCGAGCAGTACTTC | CASSLAGRGEQYF
TRBJ2-7 | NA | TRBV6-5 | NA | TGTGCCAGCAGTTCGCAGCTCTACGAGCAGTACTTC | CASSSQLYEQYF
TRBJ2-2 | NA | TRBV7-7 | NA | TGTGCTAGCAGCCCAAATCCCGGGGCCACACCGAACACCGGGGAGCTGTTTTTT | CASSPNPGATPNTGELFF
TRBJ1-1 | NA | TRBV6-1 | NA | TGTGCCAGCACCCTGGTTAGTGGAGCTTTCTTT | CASTLVSGAFF
TRBJ1-2 | NA | TRBV2 | NA | TGTGCGGGCCAACGGGGCGATGGCTACACCTTC | CAGQRGDGYTF
TRBJ2-1 | NA | TRBV18 | NA | TGTGCCAGCTCACCACCGACCTGGTCCTCCTACAATGAGCAGTTCTTC | CASSPPTWSSYNEQFF
TRBJ2-7 | TRBD1 | TRBV5-4 | once | TGTGCCAGCAGCTTTGCGGGGACAGGGTCCAAGTTC | CASSFAGTGSKF
TRBJ2-1 | TRBD2 | TRBV27 | NA | TGTGCCAGCAGTCTAAGACTAGCGGCCAATGAGCAGTTCTTC | CASSLRLAANEQFF
TRBJ1-2 | NA | TRBV6-1 | NA | TGTGCCAGCGGTCCTTGGGGCTACACCTTC | CASGPWGYTF
TRBJ1-2 | NA | TRBV30 | NA | TGTGCCTGGAGTCGTTTACGGGACTCAGGCTATGGCTACACCTTC | CAWSRLRDSGYGYTF
TRBJ2-3 | NA | TRBV18 | NA | TGTGCCAGCTCACGTCGCACAGATACGCAGTATTTT | CASSRRTDTQYF
TRBJ1-3 | NA | TRBV9 | NA | TGTGCCAGCAGCGTACTAGATACTGGAAACACCATATATTTT | CASSVLDTGNTIYF
TRBJ1-1 | NA | TRBV18 | NA | TGTGCCAGCTCACCACCGGTAGGTCAAAGGACTGAAGCTTTCTTT | CASSPPVGQRTEAFF
TRBJ2-1 | NA | TRBV5-1 | once | TGCGCCAGCAGCTTGGACGGGACACTATCCTACAATGAGCAGTTCTTC | CASSLDGTLSYNEQFF
TRBJ1-1 | NA | TRBV6-5 | NA | TGTGCCAGCAGGGCGAGACAGACTTTGAACACTGAAGCTTTCTTT | CASRARQTLNTEAFF
TRBJ2-7 | TRBD2 | TRBV13 | NA | TGTGCCAGCAGTAACAGAGCGGGGGTCTACGAGCAGTACTTC | CASSNRAGVYEQYF
TRBJ1-2 | NA | TRBV6-5 | once | TGTGCCAGCAGTCCAACGACAGGCTATGGCTACACCTTC | CASSPTTGYGYTF
TRBJ1-2 | TRBD1 | TRBV25-1 | NA | TGTGCCAGCAGTGATTCGGTAGGGGGCCTAAACTATGGCTACACCTTC | CASSDSVGGLNYGYTF
TRBJ2-7 | NA | TRBV15 | NA | TGTGCCACCAGAGGCCGGACCTCCTACGAGCAGTACTTC | CATRGRTSYEQYF
TRBJ1-1 | NA | TRBV29-1 | NA | TGCAGCGTTGAAGTTCCACAGAACACTGAAGCTTTCTTT | CSVEVPQNTEAFF
TRBJ2-3 | TRBD2 | TRBV29-1 | NA | TGCAGCGTTGAAGAACCCTACGGGGAGGGCAGAAAAGATACGCAGTATTTT | CSVEEPYGEGRKDTQYF
TRBJ1-1 | NA | TRBV29-1 | NA | TGCAGCGTCAAACAGGGAGGGACCACTGAAGCTTTCTTT | CSVKQGGTTEAFF
TRBJ1-3 | TRBD1 | TRBV19 | once | TGTGCCAGTAGTATAGCCCGCGGACAGGGTCGCAACACCATATATTTT | CASSIARGQGRNTIYF
TRBJ1-1 | TRBD1 | TRBV5-4 | once | TGTGCCAGCCGACCGGGACAGGCGAACACTGAAGCTTTCTTT | CASRPGQANTEAFF
TRBJ1-2 | NA | TRBV5-5 | NA | TGTGCCAGCAGCTTGGGGGCAGCAAGTTACGGCTACACCTTC | CASSLGAASYGYTF
TRBJ2-2 | TRBD2 | TRBV11-2 | NA | TGTGCCAGCAGCTTAGTCGCTCGGGGAGGGTGGGGAAACACCGGGGAGCTGTTTTTT | CASSLVARGGWGNTGELFF
TRBJ2-3 | TRBD2 | TRBV19 | NA | TGTGCCAGTAGTATGGGATGGCGGGGGGGGACAGATACGCAGTATTTT | CASSMGWRGGTDTQYF
TRBJ1-1 | NA | TRBV7-8 | NA | TGTGCCAGCAGCTTAGTTAGGGACACTGAAGCTTTCTTT | CASSLVRDTEAFF
TRBJ2-7 | NA | TRBV6-6 | once | TGTGCCAGCACTGTGGGAGGCTCCTACGAGCAGTACTTC | CASTVGGSYEQYF
TRBJ1-2 | NA | TRBV6-5 | once | TGTGCCAGTGAGGGATCTAACTATGGCTACACCTTC | CASEGSNYGYTF
TRBJ2-7 | NA | TRBV5-1 | NA | TGCGCCAGCAGCCCGGACTACCAACCCAGTTACGAGCAGTACTTC | CASSPDYQPSYEQYF
TRBJ2-6 | NA | TRBV12-5 | NA | TGTGCTAGTGGTCCCGGGGTGTCTGGGGCCAACGTCCTGACTTTC | CASGPGVSGANVLTF
TRBJ2-3 | NA | TRBV10-1 | NA | TGCGCCAGCAGTGAGTCGAGGGGGACCGGGGCAGATACGCAGTATTTT | CASSESRGTGADTQYF
TRBJ2-3 | TRBD2 | TRBV19 | NA | TGTGCCAGTAGTATAAGACTAGCGTTCACAGATACGCAGTATTTT | CASSIRLAFTDTQYF
TRBJ1-1 | NA | TRBV19 | NA | TGTGCCAGTAGTGAGCGGGACGTTGAAGCTTTCTTT | CASSERDVEAFF
TRBJ2-7 | TRBD2 | TRBV5-5 | NA | TGTGCCAGCAGCTTGGTGGCGGGAGGCTACGAGCAGTACTTC | CASSLVAGGYEQYF
TRBJ2-1 | TRBD1 | TRBV2 | NA | TGTGCCAGCAGGAGGGACAGGGGGTCCTACAATGAGCAGTTCTTC | CASRRDRGSYNEQFF
TRBJ2-3 | TRBD1 | TRBV5-1 | NA | TGCGCCAGCAGCTTGGCCTCGCCCGGACAGGGGCTAGCAGATACGCAGTATTTT | CASSLASPGQGLADTQYF
TRBJ2-7 | TRBD2 | TRBV6-6 | NA | TGTGCCAGTGGGGCGGGAGGGAATACCTACGAGCAGTACTTC | CASGAGGNTYEQYF
TRBJ2-3 | TRBD1 | TRBV11-2 | NA | TGTGCCAGCAGCTTATCAGGGGGACATAGCACAGATACGCAGTATTTT | CASSLSGGHSTDTQYF
TRBJ1-3 | NA | TRBV6-1 | NA | TGTGCCAGTCCGCGGGAGGCTCCCGGAAACACCATATATTTT | CASPREAPGNTIYF
TRBJ2-3 | TRBD1 | TRBV18 | NA | TGTGCCAGCTCATCGGGACAGCTTCGCACAGATACGCAGTATTTT | CASSSGQLRTDTQYF
TRBJ1-2 | NA | TRBV5-6 | NA | TGTGCCAGCAGTTCCCTCCAGAGACAGTTATACTATGGCTACACCTTC | CASSSLQRQLYYGYTF